This T cell receptor (beta chain) was identified in a study of shared clonotypes between healthy human individuals. The study, taken as a whole, reports: Non-shared clonotypes showed lower generation probabilities than clonotypes common to all four donors.

Sequencing was at deep level. Over several immunoSEQ plates, each subset's genomic DNA was distributed in even portions. Here immunoSEQ multiplex PCR was the method, and the copy in TCRdb shows in-frame clones only, minus some. The sample carries about 2 million clones, 85% to 95% recorded once. Partitioning of CD4+ cells yielded a CD45RA+ naive subset and a CD45RA-negative memory subset. Turning to this clone: Its antigen is unidentified.

The V segment lost 1 base and the J segment 6 bases; nucleotides outside the gene matches: 2. The CDR3 spans 13 residues. Germline V gene lookup returns CDR1 SGHNT and CDR2 YYREEE (reference sequence). The specimen sequenced was naive CD4+ T cells sorted from blood. Indicated subset: CD45RA+ positively selected. The source of this sequence is a man younger than 35 in good health. This rearrangement joins TRBV5-4 to TRBJ2-7; 9 nucleotides align to TRBD1. CDR3 region: CASSLRQGGEQYF. CDR3 nucleotide sequence: TGTGCCAGCAGCTTGCGACAGGGGGGCGAGCAGTACTTC. Together with reference TRBV5-4 and TRBJ2-7, the CDR3 gives the full variable domain: ETGVTQSPTHLIKTRGQQVTLRCSSQSGHNTVSWYQQALGQGPQFIFQYYREEENGRGNFPPRFSGLQFPNYSSELNVNALELDDSALYLCASSLRQGGEQYFGPGTRLTVT.